The entry below describes one T cell receptor beta chain. Its target is not known. The data were obtained in a study of vaccination effects on CD4 cells after COVID-19. Assay used: immunoSEQ multiplex PCR; TCRdb lists only in-frame clones, some missing. This table holds 67,000 or so clones, 65% to 85% found once. Germline V gives CDR1 SGHTA, CDR2 FQGTGA. This CDR3 comprises 14 residues. The V gene end was trimmed by 4 bases and the J gene end by 3 bases; junction bases not matched to a gene: 6. Sequencing followed a ViraFEST assay step that expanded antigen-specific CD4+ T cells with viral peptide pools. A 10-day culture period preceded the isolation of CD4+ T cells. Recipients of the vaccine had no prior SARS-CoV-2 infection and negative nucleocapsid antibodies. Researchers reported culturing 2 million to 2.5 million PBMC in each well, adding 10 IU/ml IL-2 and roughly 11 ug/ml peptides. Regarding the study as a whole: The authors studied few convalescent patients and collected no early post-infection timepoints. Researchers report that only 1 of 255 vaccine-induced clones in healthy vaccinees cross-reacted with common cold coronaviruses. After vaccination, at late timepoints, clones induced by infection and by vaccine contracted markedly.

This clonotype was obtained from a human donor who received a COVID-19 vaccine. The material sequenced was CD4+ T cells from PBMCs cultured with HCoV-OC43 spike peptides, taken before COVID-19 vaccination. The subset was: HCoV-OC43 spike overlapping peptide pool stimulation. V is TRBV7-3 and J is TRBJ2-7; 7 bases fit TRBD2. The CDR3, as DNA: TGTGCCAGCAGCTCCAGTAGGGACTACTACGAGCAGTACGTC. Its translation: CASSSSRDYYEQYV.